This is a list of T cell receptor beta chains from one sample in a study of T cell responses to AZD1222 COVID-19 vaccine. The repertoire was sequenced with immunoSEQ multiplex PCR; TCRdb's copy has only in-frame clones and lacks some. Seen here are approximately 130,000 clones, over 85% observed once, and the top ten hold roughly 0.96%. Source: peripheral blood, taken on day 0 of AZD1222 vaccination. These receptors were obtained from an adult in good health. CDR3s include the opening cysteine and the closing phenylalanine or tryptophan.

v_gene	CDR3aa
TRBV27	CASSFSDPIYGYTF
TRBV3-1/TRBV3-2	CASSPMNRRTRNTEAFF
TRBV5-1	CASSLAGALPLNTEAFF
TRBV2	CASSDLNRERDEQYF
TRBV3-1/TRBV3-2	CASSQRAGLPNTEAFF
TRBV19	CASSTQYSNQPQHF
TRBV18	CASSQGQKDGYTF
TRBV4-1	CASSQDSAGNQPQHF
TRBV24-1	CATSDPDYGRQFF
TRBV6-6	CASSYYPGIFPDTQYF
TRBV6-5	CASSYSRSTDTQYF
TRBV2	CASAKDRPGLSTEAFF
TRBV15	CATSRVRGTGGEKLFF
TRBV7-8	CASSPWDGNSPLHF
TRBV6-5	CASSYSQGGGNTIYF
TRBV5-4	CASSREPGGSDTEAFF
TRBV5-8	CASSLQGHLTEAFF
TRBV3-1/TRBV3-2	CASSRDRDQDTQYF
TRBV4-2	CASSQGDRGETQYF
TRBV7-9	CASSPSVGSPLGYTF
TRBV6-6	CASSRSRGTGDGNTIYF
TRBV6-6	CASSNRGNEKLFF
TRBV19	CASSKWTGGLQETQYF
TRBV20-1	CSARWETQYF
TRBV27	CASSSHGTGFYEQYF
TRBV5-1	CASSLGGTLSWETQYF
TRBV5-6	CASSRQGYQPQHF
TRBV5-1	CASRRTGTTEAFF
TRBV12-3/TRBV12-4	CASIQGVGTEAFF
TRBV10-2	CASSEVDNTEAFF
TRBV2	CASSATGSQETQYF
TRBV19	CASSTSPGEATNEKLFF
TRBV25-1	CASIQQGRLGYTF
TRBV5-1	CASSYGQGPAYNEQFF
TRBV18	CASSPPSSRRNQPQHF
TRBV3-1/TRBV3-2	CASSQGGRAGNTIYF
TRBV12-5	CASGKGHEAFF
TRBV7-8	CASSPDGYNEQFF
TRBV18	CASSSGTSESQPQHF
TRBV5-1	CASSPRPSGGAQETQYF
TRBV10-3	CAIGRDRGSNQPQHF
TRBV27	CASSYGRTLHF
TRBV5-8	CASSSGRPRNEKLFF
TRBV11-2	CASSPDYEQYF
TRBV19	CASSTPGGEQFF
TRBV25-1	CASSIQGNYGYTF
TRBV6-5	CASSYPGRDQQFF
TRBV7-9	CASSPAGPYGYTF
TRBV7-2	CASSFQGGPRKLFF